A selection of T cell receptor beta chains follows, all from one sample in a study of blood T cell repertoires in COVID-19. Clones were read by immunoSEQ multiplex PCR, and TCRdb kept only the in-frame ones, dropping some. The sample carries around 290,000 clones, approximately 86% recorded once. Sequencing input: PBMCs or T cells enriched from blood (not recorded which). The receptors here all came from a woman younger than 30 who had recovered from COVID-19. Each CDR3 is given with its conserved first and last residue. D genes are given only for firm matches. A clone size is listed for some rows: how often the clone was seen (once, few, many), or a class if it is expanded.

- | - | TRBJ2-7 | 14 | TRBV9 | CASSVGGQPYEQYF | TGTGCCAGCAGCGTAGGTGGACAGCCCTACGAGCAGTACTTC
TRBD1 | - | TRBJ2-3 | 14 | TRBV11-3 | CASNRDRGTDTQYF | TGTGCCAGCAACCGGGACAGGGGAACAGATACGCAGTATTTT
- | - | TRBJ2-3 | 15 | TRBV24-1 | CATSGTGWSADTQYF | TGTGCCACCAGTGGAACAGGGTGGTCCGCAGATACGCAGTATTTT
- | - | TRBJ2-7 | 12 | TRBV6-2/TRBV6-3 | CASSRGRYEQYF | TGTGCCAGCAGCCGGGGCCGTTACGAGCAGTACTTC
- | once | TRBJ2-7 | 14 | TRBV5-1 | CASSLTGPNYEQYF | TGCGCCAGCAGCTTAACAGGGCCTAACTACGAGCAGTACTTC
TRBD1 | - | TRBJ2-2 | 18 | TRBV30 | CAWIPGVGQGRFTGELFF | TGTGCCTGGATCCCCGGAGTGGGACAGGGGCGGTTCACCGGGGAGCTGTTTTTT
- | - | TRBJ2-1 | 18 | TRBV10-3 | CAISELASLGSSYNEQFF | TGTGCCATCAGTGAGCTTGCCTCTTTGGGGAGCTCCTACAATGAGCAGTTCTTC
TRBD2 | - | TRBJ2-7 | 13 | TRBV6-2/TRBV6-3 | CASRRTRGVQQYF | TGTGCCAGCCGCCGAACGCGGGGGGTGCAGCAGTACTTC
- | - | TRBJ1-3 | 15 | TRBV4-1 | CASSQGTGAGNTIYF | TGCGCCAGCAGCCAAGGTACGGGGGCTGGAAACACCATATATTTT
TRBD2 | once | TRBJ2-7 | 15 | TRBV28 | CASSGLAGGPGEQYF | TGTGCCAGCAGTGGTCTAGCGGGAGGGCCGGGAGAGCAGTACTTC
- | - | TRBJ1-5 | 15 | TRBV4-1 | CASSPENRNNQPQHF | TGCGCCAGCAGCCCCGAGAACAGGAACAATCAGCCCCAGCATTTT
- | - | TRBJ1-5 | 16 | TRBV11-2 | CASSLVGGARNQPQHF | TGTGCCAGCAGCTTAGTCGGGGGGGCTCGCAATCAGCCCCAGCATTTT
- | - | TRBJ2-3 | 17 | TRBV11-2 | CASSPPGLLTMADTQYF | TGTGCCAGCAGCCCGCCGGGACTCCTGACAATGGCAGATACGCAGTATTTT
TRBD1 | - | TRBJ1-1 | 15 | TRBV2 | CASSDDRGMTAEAFF | TGTGCCAGCAGTGACGACAGGGGAATGACGGCTGAAGCTTTCTTT
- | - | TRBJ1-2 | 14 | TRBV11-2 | CASSLAAGGRGYTF | TGTGCCAGCAGCTTAGCGGCGGGGGGGCGAGGCTACACCTTC
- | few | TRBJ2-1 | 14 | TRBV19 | CASSIVGQSNEQFF | TGTGCCAGTAGTATTGTCGGACAGTCAAATGAGCAGTTCTTC
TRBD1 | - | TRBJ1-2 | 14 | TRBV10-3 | CAMGQGKEGYGYTF | TGTGCCATGGGACAGGGTAAGGAAGGCTATGGCTACACCTTC
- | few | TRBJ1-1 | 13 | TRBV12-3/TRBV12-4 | CASSLQLNTEAFF | TGTGCCAGCAGTTTACAGTTGAACACTGAAGCTTTCTTT
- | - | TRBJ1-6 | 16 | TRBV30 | CAWSVPEGAVYSPLHF | TGTGCCTGGAGTGTACCGGAGGGCGCCGTTTATTCACCCCTCCACTTT
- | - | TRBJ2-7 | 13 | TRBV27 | CASSLQVSYEQYF | TGTGCCAGCAGTTTACAGGTCTCCTACGAGCAGTACTTC
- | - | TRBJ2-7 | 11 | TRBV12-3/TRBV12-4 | CASSSLHEQYF | TGTGCCAGCAGTTCCCTCCACGAGCAGTACTTC
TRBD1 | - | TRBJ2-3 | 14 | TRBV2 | CARRLDRYPDTQYF | TGTGCCAGAAGACTGGACAGGTACCCGGATACGCAGTATTTT
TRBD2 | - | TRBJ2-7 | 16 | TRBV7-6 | CASSLVGLAGANEQYF | TGTGCCAGCAGCTTAGTCGGACTAGCGGGAGCAAACGAGCAGTACTTC
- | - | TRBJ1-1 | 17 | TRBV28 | CASTPNLIQIMNTEAFF | TGTGCCAGCACCCCTAATTTAATACAGATAATGAACACTGAAGCTTTCTTT
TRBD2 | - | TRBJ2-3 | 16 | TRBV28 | CASSFGLAGGTDTQYF | TGTGCCAGCAGTTTCGGACTAGCGGGGGGCACAGATACGCAGTATTTT
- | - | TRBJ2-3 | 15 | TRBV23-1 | CASSHPERLTDTQYF | TGCGCCAGCAGTCATCCAGAGCGGCTCACAGATACGCAGTATTTT
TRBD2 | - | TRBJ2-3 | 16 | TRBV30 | CAWAPWEREGPNTQYF | TGTGCCTGGGCCCCCTGGGAGCGGGAGGGCCCAAATACGCAGTATTTT
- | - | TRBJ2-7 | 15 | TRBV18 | CASSPREGRAGEQYF | TGTGCCAGCTCACCACGAGAAGGCCGGGCGGGCGAGCAGTACTTC
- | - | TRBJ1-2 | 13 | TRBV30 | CAWTQGANYGYTF | TGTGCCTGGACACAGGGAGCGAACTATGGCTACACCTTC
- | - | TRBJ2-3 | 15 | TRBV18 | CASSIPGQSTDTQYF | TGTGCCAGCTCAATCCCGGGACAAAGCACAGATACGCAGTATTTT
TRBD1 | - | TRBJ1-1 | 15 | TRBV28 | CASRYHTDRATEAFF | TGTGCCAGCAGATACCACACGGACAGGGCCACTGAAGCTTTCTTT
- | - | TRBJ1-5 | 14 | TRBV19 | CASSRDYSNQPQHF | TGTGCCAGTAGCCGGGACTATAGCAATCAGCCCCAGCATTTT
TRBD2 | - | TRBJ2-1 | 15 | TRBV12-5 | CASGILGTSRNEQFF | TGTGCTAGTGGAATCCTCGGGACTAGCAGGAATGAGCAGTTCTTC
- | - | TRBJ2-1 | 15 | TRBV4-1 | CASSQGGFQGGEQFF | TGCGCCAGCAGCCAAGGAGGGTTCCAGGGGGGTGAGCAGTTCTTC
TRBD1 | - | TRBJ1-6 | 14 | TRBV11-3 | CASSPGQYNSPLHF | TGTGCCAGCAGCCCGGGACAGTATAATTCACCCCTCCACTTT
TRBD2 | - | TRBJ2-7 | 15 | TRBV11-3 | CASSSMRGGAYEQYF | TGTGCCAGCAGCTCTATGCGGGGGGGAGCCTACGAGCAGTACTTC